The sequence of this T cell receptor beta chain was determined in a study of T cell changes during pregnancy in multiple sclerosis. CDR3 length equals 20 residues. Between the trimmed V and J ends, which lost 6 bases and 0 bases, there was a span of 29 bases. From germline, CDR1 is MNHEY and CDR2 SMNVEV (reference sequence). Data came from immunoSEQ multiplex PCR; TCRdb stores just in-frame clones and leaves some out. The table has about 22,000 clones, 85% to 95% seen once. The chain is built from TRBV27 and TRBJ1-2; D not resolved. This sequence originates from a female donor with multiple sclerosis, enrolled in a pregnancy study. This material consisted of CD8+ T cells from peripheral blood mononuclear cells, taken in the third trimester of pregnancy. CDR3 sequence reads: CASSPRFGRGGVGANYGYTF. The DNA for the CDR3 is TGTGCCAGCAGCCCTCGATTTGGTCGAGGTGGGGTGGGAGCTAACTATGGCTACACCTTC.